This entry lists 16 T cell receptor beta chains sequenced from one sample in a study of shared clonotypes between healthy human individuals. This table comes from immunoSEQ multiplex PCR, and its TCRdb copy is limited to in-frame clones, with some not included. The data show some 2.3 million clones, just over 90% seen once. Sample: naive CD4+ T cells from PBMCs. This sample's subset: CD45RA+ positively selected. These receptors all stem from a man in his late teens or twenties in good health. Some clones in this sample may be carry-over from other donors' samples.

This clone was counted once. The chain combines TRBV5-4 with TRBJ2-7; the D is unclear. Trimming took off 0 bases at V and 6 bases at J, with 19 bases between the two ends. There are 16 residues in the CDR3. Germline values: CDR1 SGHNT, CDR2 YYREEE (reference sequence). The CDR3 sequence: CASSLGWGSEFREQYF. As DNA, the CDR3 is TGTGCCAGCAGCTTGGGGTGGGGTAGTGAGTTCCGCGAGCAGTACTTC.

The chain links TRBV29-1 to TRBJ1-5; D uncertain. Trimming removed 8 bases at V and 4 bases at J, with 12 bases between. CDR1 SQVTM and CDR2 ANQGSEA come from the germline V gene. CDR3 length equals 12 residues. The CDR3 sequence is CSSPGRNQPQHF. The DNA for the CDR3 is TGCAGCTCCCCTGGGCGGAATCAGCCCCAGCATTTT.

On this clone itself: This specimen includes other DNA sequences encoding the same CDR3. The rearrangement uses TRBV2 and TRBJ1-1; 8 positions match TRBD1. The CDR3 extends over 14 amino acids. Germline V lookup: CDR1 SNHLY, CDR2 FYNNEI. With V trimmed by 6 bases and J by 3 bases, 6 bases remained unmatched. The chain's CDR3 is CASSGQGRDTEAFF. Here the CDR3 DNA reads TGTGCCAGCAGCGGACAGGGACGGGACACTGAAGCTTTCTTT.

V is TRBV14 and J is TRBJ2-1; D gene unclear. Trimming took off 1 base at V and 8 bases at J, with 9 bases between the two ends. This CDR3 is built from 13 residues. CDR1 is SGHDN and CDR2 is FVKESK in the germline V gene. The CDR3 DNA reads TGTGCCAGCAGCCAAGGTGTGGGGTATGAGCAGTTCTTC. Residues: CASSQGVGYEQFF.

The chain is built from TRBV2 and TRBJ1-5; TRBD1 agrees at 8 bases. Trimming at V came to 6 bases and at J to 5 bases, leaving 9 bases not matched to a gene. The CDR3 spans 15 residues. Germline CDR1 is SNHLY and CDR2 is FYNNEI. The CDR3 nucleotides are TGTGCCAGCAGGTTGCAGGGGGCGAGGGATCAGCCCCAGCATTTT. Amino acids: CASRLQGARDQPQHF. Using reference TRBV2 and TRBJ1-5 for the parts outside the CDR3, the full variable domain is EPEVTQTPSHQVTQMGQEVILRCVPISNHLYFYWYRQILGQKVEFLVSFYNNEISEKSEIFDDQFSVERPDGSNFTLKIRSTKLEDSAMYFCASRLQGARDQPQHFGDGTRLSIL.

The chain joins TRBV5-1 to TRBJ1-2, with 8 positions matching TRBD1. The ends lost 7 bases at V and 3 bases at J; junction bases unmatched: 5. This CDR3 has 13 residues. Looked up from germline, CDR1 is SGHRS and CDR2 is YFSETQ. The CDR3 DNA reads TGCGCCAGCGGCGGACAGGGCGACTATGGCTACACCTTC. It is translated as CASGGQGDYGYTF. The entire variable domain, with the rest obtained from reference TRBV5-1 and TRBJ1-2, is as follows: KAGVTQTPRYLIKTRGQQVTLSCSPISGHRSVSWYQQTPGQGLQFLFEYFSETQRNKGNFPGRFSGRQFSNSRSEMNVSTLELGDSALYLCASGGQGDYGYTFGSGTRLTVV.

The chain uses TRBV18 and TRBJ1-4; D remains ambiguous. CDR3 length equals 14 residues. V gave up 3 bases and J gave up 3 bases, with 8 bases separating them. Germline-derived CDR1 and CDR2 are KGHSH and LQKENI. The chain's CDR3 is CASSPTWPNEKLFF. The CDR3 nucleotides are TGTGCCAGCTCACCTACTTGGCCTAATGAAAAACTGTTTTTT.

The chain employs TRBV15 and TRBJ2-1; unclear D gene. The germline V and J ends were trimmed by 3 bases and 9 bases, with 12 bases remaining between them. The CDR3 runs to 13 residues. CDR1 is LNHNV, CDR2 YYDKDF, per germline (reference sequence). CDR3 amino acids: CATSSVRGAEQFF. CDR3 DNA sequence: TGTGCCACCAGCAGCGTAAGAGGAGCTGAGCAGTTCTTC.

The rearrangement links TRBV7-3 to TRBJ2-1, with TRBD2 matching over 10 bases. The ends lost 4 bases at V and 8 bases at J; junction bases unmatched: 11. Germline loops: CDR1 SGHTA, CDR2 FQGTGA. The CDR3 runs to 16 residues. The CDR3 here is CASSSPWPSGSDEQFF. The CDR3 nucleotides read TGTGCCAGCAGCTCACCGTGGCCTAGCGGGAGTGATGAGCAGTTCTTC.

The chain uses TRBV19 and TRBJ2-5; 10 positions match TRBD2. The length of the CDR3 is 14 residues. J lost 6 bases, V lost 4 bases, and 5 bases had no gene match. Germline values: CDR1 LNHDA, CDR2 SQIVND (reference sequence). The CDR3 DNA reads TGTGCCAGTAGTACCCTAGCGGGAGAAAAGACCCAGTACTTC. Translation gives CASSTLAGEKTQYF.

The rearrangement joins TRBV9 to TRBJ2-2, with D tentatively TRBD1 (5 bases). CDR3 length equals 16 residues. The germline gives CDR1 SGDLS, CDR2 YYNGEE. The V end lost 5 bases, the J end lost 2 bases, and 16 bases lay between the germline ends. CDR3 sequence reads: CASRAPGNRNTGELFF. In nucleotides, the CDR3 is TGTGCCAGCAGGGCCCCAGGGAACCGTAACACCGGGGAGCTGTTTTTT.

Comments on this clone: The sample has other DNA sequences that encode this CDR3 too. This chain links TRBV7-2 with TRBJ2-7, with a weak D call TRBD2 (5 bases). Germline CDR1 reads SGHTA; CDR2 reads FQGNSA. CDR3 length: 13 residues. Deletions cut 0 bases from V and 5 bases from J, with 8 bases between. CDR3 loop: CASSLARADEQYF. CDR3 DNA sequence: TGTGCCAGCAGCTTAGCGAGGGCCGACGAGCAGTACTTC. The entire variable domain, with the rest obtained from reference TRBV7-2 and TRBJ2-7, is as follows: GAGVSQSPSNKVTEKGKDVELRCDPISGHTALYWYRQSLGQGLEFLIYFQGNSAPDKSGLPSDRFSAERTGGSVSTLTIQRTQQEDSAVYLCASSLARADEQYFGPGTRLTVT.

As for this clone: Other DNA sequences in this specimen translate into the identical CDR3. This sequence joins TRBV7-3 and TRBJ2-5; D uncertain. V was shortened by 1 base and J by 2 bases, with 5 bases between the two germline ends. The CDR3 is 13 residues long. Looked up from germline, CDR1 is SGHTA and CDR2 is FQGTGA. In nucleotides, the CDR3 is TGTGCCAGCAGCTTAATACCGCAAGAGACCCAGTACTTC. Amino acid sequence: CASSLIPQETQYF.

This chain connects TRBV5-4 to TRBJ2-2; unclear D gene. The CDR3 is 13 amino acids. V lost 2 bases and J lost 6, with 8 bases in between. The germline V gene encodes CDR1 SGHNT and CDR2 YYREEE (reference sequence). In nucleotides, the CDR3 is TGTGCCAGCAGCTTATCGACGGCCGGGGAGCTGTTTTTT. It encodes CASSLSTAGELFF.

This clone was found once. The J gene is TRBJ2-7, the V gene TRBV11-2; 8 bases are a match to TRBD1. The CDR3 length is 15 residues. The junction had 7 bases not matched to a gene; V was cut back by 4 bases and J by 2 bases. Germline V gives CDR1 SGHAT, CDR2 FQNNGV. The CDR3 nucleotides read TGTGCCAGCAGCTCCCCCCCGACAGGGGCCTACGAGCAGTACTTC. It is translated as CASSSPPTGAYEQYF. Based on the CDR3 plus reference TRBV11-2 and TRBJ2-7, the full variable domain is EAGVAQSPRYKIIEKRQSVAFWCNPISGHATLYWYQQILGQGPKLLIQFQNNGVVDDSQLPKDRFSAERLKGVDSTLKIQPAKLEDSAVYLCASSSPPTGAYEQYFGPGTRLTVT.

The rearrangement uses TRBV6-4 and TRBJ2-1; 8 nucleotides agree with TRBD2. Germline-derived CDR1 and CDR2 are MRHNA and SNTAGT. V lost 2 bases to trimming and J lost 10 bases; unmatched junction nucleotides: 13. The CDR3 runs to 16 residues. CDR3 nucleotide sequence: TGTGCCAGCAGTGACGGCGGGAGGCCCCGCGCGGGCGAGCAGTTCTTC. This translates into CASSDGGRPRAGEQFF.